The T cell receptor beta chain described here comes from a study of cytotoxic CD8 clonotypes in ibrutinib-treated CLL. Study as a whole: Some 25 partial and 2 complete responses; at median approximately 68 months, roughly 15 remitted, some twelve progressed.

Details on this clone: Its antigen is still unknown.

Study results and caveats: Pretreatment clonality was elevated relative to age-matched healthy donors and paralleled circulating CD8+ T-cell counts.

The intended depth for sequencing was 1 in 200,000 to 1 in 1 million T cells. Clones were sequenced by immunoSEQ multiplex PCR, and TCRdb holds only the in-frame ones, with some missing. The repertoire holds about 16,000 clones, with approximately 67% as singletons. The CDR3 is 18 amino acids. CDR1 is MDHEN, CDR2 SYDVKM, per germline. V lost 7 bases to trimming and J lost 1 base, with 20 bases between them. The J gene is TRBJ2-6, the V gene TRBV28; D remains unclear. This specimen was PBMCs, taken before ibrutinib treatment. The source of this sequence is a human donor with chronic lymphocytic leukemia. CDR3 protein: CASTAPRATKSGANVLTF. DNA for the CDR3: TGTGCCAGCACCGCCCCCCGGGCTACCAAGTCTGGGGCCAACGTCCTGACTTTC.